The clone carrying this T cell receptor (beta chain) was seen only a few times. These data belong to a study of blood T cell repertoires in COVID-19. Measured with immunoSEQ multiplex PCR; TCRdb has only the in-frame clones, and not every one. The sample shows about 230,000 clones, around 78% of them seen only once. The CDR3 contains 14 residues. Per the germline V gene, CDR1 is SNHLY and CDR2 is FYNNEI. The V and J ends lost 4 bases and 1 base, in that order; junction bases with no gene match: 2. The sample comprised peripheral blood. This TCR was sampled from a woman in her seventies with active or convalescent COVID-19. J is TRBJ1-1 and V is TRBV2; 8 nucleotides line up with TRBD1. CDR3 region: CASSAGTGNTEAFF. The CDR3 DNA is TGTGCCAGCAGTGCCGGGACAGGGAACACTGAAGCTTTCTTT. Variable domain in full (rest from reference TRBV2 and TRBJ1-1): EPEVTQTPSHQVTQMGQEVILRCVPISNHLYFYWYRQILGQKVEFLVSFYNNEISEKSEIFDDQFSVERPDGSNFTLKIRSTKLEDSAMYFCASSAGTGNTEAFFGQGTRLTVV.